What follows are 16 T cell receptor beta chains derived from one specimen sequenced in a study of T cells in Graves' hyperthyroidism and ophthalmopathy. Amplification of TCR beta CDR3 regions was performed using RNA transcripts as template. A set of HTBI primers served as the primers for a first-round RT-PCR of the TCR CDR3. TCRdb re-analysed the multiplex PCR reads in MiXCR, keeping a single row per CDR3 protein. The profile shows 300,000 to 500,000 distinct CDR3 sequences, over 12% of them singletons. Sequencing used blood. The source of these receptors is a man between 50 and 59 years old with Graves' ophthalmopathy.

In its sample, this clonotype was seen a few times. The V gene is TRBV28, the J gene TRBJ2-4; tentatively, D is TRBD2 (6 bases). CDR1 is MDHEN, CDR2 SYDVKM, per germline. This CDR3 has 17 residues. V lost 1 base and J 4 bases, leaving 17 bases between the germline ends. CDR3 bases: TGTGCCAGCAGTTTATCGGGACTGGCCAGGAAAAAAAACATTCAGTACTTC. Translating it yields CASSLSGLARKKNIQYF.

This clonotype has at least ten counts. CDR3: CAWSQGRNYGYTF. Here the CDR3 DNA reads TGTGCCTGGAGTCAGGGGCGAAACTATGGCTACACCTTC. The V gene is TRBV30, the J gene TRBJ1-2; a weak D match, TRBD1 (6 bases). Germline V gene lookup returns CDR1 GTSNPN and CDR2 SVGIG (reference sequence). The CDR3 runs to 13 residues. Trimming left V 2 bases short and J 2 bases short, with 9 bases between.

This clonotype has a count of ten or more. This chain connects TRBV11-3 to TRBJ1-1; no clear D gene. The CDR3 is made up of 11 amino acids. CDR1 and CDR2 from the germline V gene are SGHNT and YENEEA. With 6 bases removed from V and 5 bases from J, the gap between germline ends came to 7 bases. CDR3: CASRAATEAFF. The CDR3 DNA follows: TGTGCCAGCAGAGCAGCGACTGAAGCTTTCTTT.

This clonotype was counted only a few times. This chain joins TRBV24-1 and TRBJ2-2, with 11 bases fitting TRBD1. The germline V gene has CDR1 KGHDR and CDR2 SFDVKD. This CDR3 spans 16 amino acids. With V trimmed by 4 bases and J by 6 bases, 6 bases remained unmatched. CDR3 nucleotides: TGTGCCACCAGTGACACGGGACAGGGGGACCCCGGGGAGCTGTTTTTT. Translating gives CATSDTGQGDPGELFF.

On this clonotype: Since a much larger clone is just one base distant, this may be a read error. The chain carries TRBV6-2 or TRBV6-3 and TRBJ2-7; D gene ambiguous. The CDR3 is 14 amino acids. Per the germline V gene, CDR1 is MNHEY and CDR2 is SVGEGT. The CDR3 DNA follows: TGTGCCAGCAGTTACGACGGGCTCACCTACGCGCAGTACTTC. This translates into CASSYDGLTYAQYF.

This clonotype was recorded many times. The chain joins TRBV24-1 to TRBJ2-5; 8 bases match TRBD1. The CDR3 is 16 residues long. Germline loops: CDR1 KGHDR, CDR2 SFDVKD. Germline trimming cut 4 bases from V and 5 bases from J; bases unmatched to any gene: 11. This chain's CDR3 is CATSETRQGLMETQYF. The DNA of the CDR3 is TGTGCCACCAGTGAAACCCGACAGGGGCTGATGGAGACCCAGTACTTC.

This clonotype was counted only a few times. A much larger clonotype is one base distant, so this may be a read error. The chain couples TRBV3-1 to TRBJ2-3, with 7 bases aligning to TRBD1. The trim removed 7 bases at V and 5 bases at J, leaving 9 bases unmatched. The CDR3 spans 14 residues. Per germline, CDR1 LGHDT and CDR2 YNNKEL (reference sequence). The CDR3 spells CASNHGQAGDTQYF. CDR3 bases: TGTGCCAGCAACCACGGACAGGCTGGAGATACGCAGTATTTT.

The table lists this clonotype with many counts. The chain employs TRBV12-3 or TRBV12-4 and TRBJ2-7; D is perhaps TRBD1 (7 bases). V lost 3 bases to trimming and J lost 3 bases, with 15 bases between them. The CDR3 spans 15 residues. The DNA for the CDR3 is TGTGCCAGCAGTTTCGGCGGGACAGTGGTCTACGAGCAGTACTTC. It yields the protein CASSFGGTVVYEQYF.

V usage is TRBV20-1 and J usage is TRBJ2-7; 7 nucleotides agree with TRBD2. The CDR3 loop spans 13 amino acids. V was pared by 3 bases and J by 3 bases, with 5 bases of the junction left unmatched. The germline V gene has CDR1 DFQATT and CDR2 SNEGSKA (reference sequence). CDR3 amino acids: CSARVGGNYEQYF. CDR3 DNA: TGCAGTGCTAGGGTCGGGGGGAACTACGAGCAGTACTTC.

This clonotype occurred many times. The rearrangement uses TRBV5-1 and TRBJ2-1; TRBD1 matches 10 bases. CDR3 size: 15 residues. The germline V gene encodes CDR1 SGHRS and CDR2 YFSETQ. The V segment lost 1 base and the J segment 8 bases; nucleotides outside the gene matches: 6. The CDR3 sequence: CASSLRDRGFDEQFF. The CDR3 DNA reads as TGCGCCAGCAGCTTGCGGGACAGGGGTTTCGATGAGCAGTTCTTC. The whole variable domain, filled in from reference TRBV5-1 and TRBJ2-1, reads KAGVTQTPRYLIKTRGQQVTLSCSPISGHRSVSWYQQTPGQGLQFLFEYFSETQRNKGNFPGRFSGRQFSNSRSEMNVSTLELGDSALYLCASSLRDRGFDEQFFGPGTRLTVL.

This clonotype was seen a handful of times. The rearrangement joins TRBV5-1 to TRBJ2-2; the D is unclear. CDR1 and CDR2 from the germline V gene are SGHRS and YFSETQ. Trimming removed 0 bases at V and 2 bases at J, with 8 bases between. The CDR3 has 15 residues. Written as DNA, the CDR3 is TGCGCCAGCAGCTTGGATGGAATAAACACCGGGGAGCTGTTTTTT. This gives the protein CASSLDGINTGELFF.

There are a few counts of this clonotype. The chain links TRBV14 to TRBJ2-1; 8 bases fit TRBD1. Trimming at V came to 5 bases and at J to 8 bases, leaving 14 bases not matched to a gene. Germline-derived CDR1 and CDR2 are SGHDN and FVKESK. The CDR3 is 16 residues long. CDR3 DNA sequence: TGTGCCAGCAGCGCTTGGGGGACAGGCGACCGGGATGAGCAGTTCTTC. This codes for CASSAWGTGDRDEQFF.

There are many counts of this clonotype. This rearrangement joins TRBV5-1 to TRBJ1-1; D ambiguous. The V gene lost 4 bases and the J gene lost 3 bases, with 10 bases spanning the gap. CDR1 is SGHRS, CDR2 YFSETQ, per germline. The length of the CDR3 is 13 residues. CDR3: CASSKQLYTEAFF. The CDR3 nucleotides are TGCGCCAGCAGCAAACAGCTTTACACTGAAGCTTTCTTT.

There are many counts of this clonotype. The V gene is TRBV28, the J gene TRBJ2-1; a possible D gene is TRBD2 (6 bases). V was cut by 7 bases and J by 4 bases, with 17 bases left in between. Germline CDR1 reads MDHEN; CDR2 reads SYDVKM. This CDR3 comprises 15 residues. CDR3 region: CASTPTTGLYNEQFF. The CDR3 DNA is TGTGCCAGCACCCCAACCACGGGACTTTACAATGAGCAGTTCTTC.

This clonotype was seen a few times. Given a much more abundant clone one base away, this may be a read error. The chain uses TRBV30 and TRBJ1-4; D may be TRBD1 (5 bases). This CDR3 has 12 amino acids. Per the germline V gene, CDR1 is GTSNPN and CDR2 is SVGIG (reference sequence). The CDR3 nucleotides read TGTGCCTGGAGGGACAAAGGTGAAAAACCGTTTTTT. Amino acid sequence: CAWRDKGEKPFF.

This clonotype was counted at least ten times. In DNA form, the CDR3 reads TGTGCCAGCAGGGGCGGGACAATGCGAGCAGATACGCAGTATTTT. Translating it yields CASRGGTMRADTQYF. This chain connects TRBV2 to TRBJ2-3, with D tentatively TRBD1 or TRBD2 (6 bases each). Germline-derived CDR1 and CDR2 are SNHLY and FYNNEI. The CDR3 has 15 amino acids. The ends were cut back, 6 bases at V and 4 bases at J, with 17 bases in the middle.